The next 5 T cell receptor beta chains were all read from a single sample in a study of cytomegalovirus exposure and HLA in healthy donors. The PCR was carried out with 60 Vbeta primers and 13 Jbeta primers. The data were produced by immunoSEQ multiplex PCR, yet TCRdb's version contains in-frame clones alone and is incomplete. Here the sample spans about 170,000 clones, more than 80% being singletons. What was sequenced was PBMCs. The receptors were sampled from a woman aged 18-29 years in good health and CMV-seronegative.

The V and J genes are TRBV5-4 and TRBJ2-4, with 8 bases matching TRBD1. CDR1 and CDR2 from the germline V gene are SGHNT and YYREEE (reference sequence). Trimming took 5 bases from V and 0 from J; bases not matched to a gene: 1. The CDR3 runs to 14 residues. In DNA form, the CDR3 reads TGTGCCAGCAGTGGACAGGGAGCCAAAAACATTCAGTACTTC. It encodes CASSGQGAKNIQYF.

The J gene is TRBJ2-3, the V gene TRBV5-1; TRBD1 matches at 7 bases. Unmatched junction bases numbered 7, after V lost 0 bases and J lost 3 bases. The V gene's germline CDR1 is SGHRS and CDR2 YFSETQ. The CDR3 loop spans 16 amino acids. In DNA, the CDR3 is TGCGCCAGCAGCTTGGGGGGACAGTGGACAACAGATACGCAGTATTTT. It translates to CASSLGGQWTTDTQYF.

J is TRBJ2-7 and V is TRBV19; 11 nucleotides agree with TRBD2. The V and J ends lost 3 bases and 10 bases, in that order; junction bases with no gene match: 14. Germline lookup yields CDR1 LNHDA and CDR2 SQIVND (reference sequence). There are 16 residues in the CDR3. CDR3 sequence reads: CASSIEGSLAGAIQYF. CDR3 bases: TGTGCCAGTAGTATCGAAGGGTCACTAGCGGGAGCGATCCAGTACTTC.

The J gene is TRBJ2-7, the V gene TRBV30; D is ambiguous. This CDR3 comprises 11 residues. CDR1 is GTSNPN, CDR2 SVGIG, per germline (reference sequence). V lost 3 bases to trimming and J lost 6 bases, with 9 bases between them. The CDR3 sequence is CAWSRQREQYF. The DNA of the CDR3 is TGTGCCTGGAGCCGGCAGCGCGAGCAGTACTTC.

This chain links TRBV19 with TRBJ2-7; a weak D match, TRBD1 (6 bases). This CDR3 has 14 amino acids. CDR1 LNHDA and CDR2 SQIVND come from the germline V gene (reference sequence). Trimming left V 6 bases short and J 0 bases short, with 12 bases between. The CDR3 sequence is CASSQTGSSYEQYF. The CDR3 DNA sequence: TGTGCCAGTAGCCAAACAGGGAGCTCCTACGAGCAGTACTTC.